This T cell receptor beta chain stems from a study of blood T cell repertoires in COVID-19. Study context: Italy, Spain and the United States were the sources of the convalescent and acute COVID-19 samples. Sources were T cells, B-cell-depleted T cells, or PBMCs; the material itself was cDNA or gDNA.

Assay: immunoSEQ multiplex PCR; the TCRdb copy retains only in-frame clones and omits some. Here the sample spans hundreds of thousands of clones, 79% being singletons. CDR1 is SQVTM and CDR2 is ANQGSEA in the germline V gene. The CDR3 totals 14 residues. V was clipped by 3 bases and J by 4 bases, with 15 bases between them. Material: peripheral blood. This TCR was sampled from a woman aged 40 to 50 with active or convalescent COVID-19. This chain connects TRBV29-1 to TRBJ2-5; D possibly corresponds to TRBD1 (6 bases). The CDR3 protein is CSVDSETGPETQYF. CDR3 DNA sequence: TGCAGCGTTGACTCAGAGACAGGCCCAGAGACCCAGTACTTC.